Sequencing of this T cell receptor (beta chain) was carried out in a study of T-cell reconstitution after alpha-beta-depleted transplantation in children. Unique molecular identifiers featured in how the TCRbeta library was prepared. TCRdb reprocessed the PCR reads via MiXCR and lists one record per CDR3 protein. The sample records around 960,000 distinct CDR3 sequences, around 30% being singletons. Deletions cut 8 bases from V and 4 bases from J, with 14 bases between. The CDR3 is 13 residues long. Germline V gene lookup returns CDR1 MNHEY and CDR2 SVGEGT. Findings and caveats of the study: Surviving recipient cells, namely T cells and thymic progenitors, were the source of high day-60 TCRbeta diversity in some patients.

A few counts support this clonotype. Its antigen is currently unknown. J is TRBJ1-2 and V is TRBV6-2 or TRBV6-3; D not resolved. This TCR derives from a boy less than two years old who had a stem cell transplant for SCID, so the T cells may come from the graft donor. Sequencing was performed on PBMCs, mostly from graft donor cells, taken 360 days after TCRalphabeta/CD19-depleted stem cell transplant. CDR3 residues: CASADLWTYGYTF. The CDR3 DNA is TGTGCCAGCGCTGATCTGTGGACCTATGGCTACACCTTC.